These 29 T cell receptor beta chains share one sample of origin, sequenced in a study of shared clonotypes between healthy human individuals. TCRdb keeps only in-frame clones here, not all; method: immunoSEQ multiplex PCR. The repertoire holds nearly 750,000 clones, with 72% as singletons. Sequenced sample: memory CD4+ T cells sorted from blood. Described subset: CD45RA-negative fraction. The receptors were gathered from a woman in her 30s in good health.

This clone was counted many times. The same CDR3 can be traced to other DNA sequences in this sample. This chain connects TRBV7-2 to TRBJ1-5; weak D call: TRBD1 (6 bases). There are 14 residues in the CDR3. Looked up from germline, CDR1 is SGHTA and CDR2 is FQGNSA. Trimming took 1 base from V and 2 from J, leaving 6 bases between them. CDR3 protein: CASSLEGGNQPQHF. The DNA for the CDR3 is TGTGCCAGCAGCTTAGAGGGGGGCAATCAGCCCCAGCATTTT.

This clone was seen a handful of times. V and J are TRBV28 and TRBJ1-2, with D perhaps matching TRBD1 (5 bases). Deletions cut 6 bases from V and 1 base from J, with 12 bases between. CDR1 is MDHEN, CDR2 SYDVKM, per germline. The CDR3 loop spans 14 amino acids. This CDR3 is CASSRGAVNYGYTF. CDR3 DNA: TGTGCCAGCAGCCGAGGGGCAGTTAACTATGGCTACACCTTC.

The J gene is TRBJ2-5, the V gene TRBV18; unclear D gene. The CDR3 runs 17 residues. Trimming shortened V by 6 bases and J by 5 bases, and 25 bases separated the two germline ends. Germline V gene lookup returns CDR1 KGHSH and CDR2 LQKENI. CDR3 amino acids: CASSHKSVTLVGETQYF. The CDR3 nucleotides are TGTGCCAGCTCGCACAAGTCGGTCACGCTGGTTGGGGAGACCCAGTACTTC.

The chain carries TRBV10-3 and TRBJ2-2; D unresolved. V lost 6 bases to trimming and J lost 5 bases, with 4 bases between them. The CDR3 spans 11 residues. Germline V gene data show CDR1 as ENHRY and CDR2 as SYGVKD. For the CDR3, the DNA is TGTGCCATCAGGGGTACCGGGGAGCTGTTTTTT. Translation gives CAIRGTGELFF.

This rearrangement joins TRBV30 to TRBJ1-2; a weak D match, TRBD1 (6 bases). Looked up from germline, CDR1 is GTSNPN and CDR2 is SVGIG (reference sequence). Trimming removed 3 bases from V and 0 bases from J, with 8 bases in between. The CDR3 loop spans 13 amino acids. This CDR3 reads CAWRGQTNYGYTF. CDR3 bases: TGTGCCTGGAGAGGACAGACTAACTATGGCTACACCTTC.

This clone was recorded many times. The chain joins TRBV2 to TRBJ2-3; unclear D gene. CDR3 length: 15 residues. Germline lookup yields CDR1 SNHLY and CDR2 FYNNEI. The germline V and J ends were trimmed by 0 bases and 4 bases, with 11 bases remaining between them. The CDR3 sequence is CASSEARLKADTQYF. The CDR3 bases are TGTGCCAGCAGTGAAGCTCGACTGAAGGCAGATACGCAGTATTTT.

The chain recombines TRBV5-5 with TRBJ2-1; 9 bases line up with TRBD1. Germline values: CDR1 SGHKS, CDR2 YYEKEE (reference sequence). The length of the CDR3 is 17 residues. J was trimmed by 0 bases and V by 1 base; bases with no gene match: 5. CDR3 loop: CASSLMRTGASYNEQFF. The CDR3 DNA is TGTGCCAGCAGCTTGATGCGGACAGGGGCCTCCTACAATGAGCAGTTCTTC.

This chain connects TRBV25-1 to TRBJ2-5, with 10 bases fitting TRBD2. The better agreement between TRBJ2-7 and the DNA end casts doubt on the J call. Germline CDR1 and CDR2: MGHDK and SYGVNS. This CDR3 contains 16 residues. In DNA form, the CDR3 reads TGTGCCAGCAGTGACGTAACTAGCGGGAACTCCTACGAGCAGTACTTC. The encoded protein is CASSDVTSGNSYEQYF.

This clone was found once. J is TRBJ1-2 and V is TRBV28; D is unclear. The germline CDR1 and CDR2 sequences are MDHEN and SYDVKM. The CDR3 length is 14 residues. Trimming took off 7 bases at V and 0 bases at J, with 12 bases between the two ends. CDR3 DNA: TGTGCCAGCAAAGTGGGCAGCTCTAACTATGGCTACACCTTC. Protein: CASKVGSSNYGYTF.

Details on this clone: This may come from a read error, since a much larger clone is one base off. Different DNA sequences within this sample yield the same CDR3. The rearrangement links TRBV7-2 to TRBJ2-3; D ambiguous. Trimming took 4 bases from V and 2 from J, leaving 4 bases between them. CDR1 is SGHTA, CDR2 FQGNSA, per germline. The CDR3 is made up of 12 amino acids. CDR3 sequence (DNA): TGTGCCAGCAGCTCGTTCACAGATACGCAGTATTTT. Residues: CASSSFTDTQYF.

About this clone itself: The same CDR3 is also encoded by other DNA sequences in this sample. The chain combines TRBV6-5 with TRBJ1-4, with 9 bases lining up with TRBD1. The CDR3 length is 14 residues. Trimming cost V 6 bases and J 5 bases; bases outside gene matches: 4. Per the germline V gene, CDR1 is MNHEY and CDR2 is SVGAGI. The CDR3 DNA follows: TGTGCCAGCAGCCGTGGACAGGGGAATGAAAAACTGTTTTTT. Encoded protein: CASSRGQGNEKLFF.

J is TRBJ1-3 and V is TRBV7-6; weak D call: TRBD1 (5 bases). The CDR3 has 15 residues. Germline lookup yields CDR1 SGHVS and CDR2 FNYEAQ. Between the trimmed V and J ends, which lost 2 bases and 2 bases, there was a span of 10 bases. CDR3 in DNA: TGTGCCAGCAGCTTAATTCCAGGGACTGGAAACACCATATATTTT. Its translation is CASSLIPGTGNTIYF.

This clone was picked up many times. The chain employs TRBV7-9 and TRBJ2-7, with D maybe TRBD2 (7 bases). Germline V gene data show CDR1 as SEHNR and CDR2 as FQNEAQ (reference sequence). The V end was cut by 4 bases, the J end by 6 bases, with 19 bases between. The CDR3 extends over 15 amino acids. The CDR3 spells CASSSQGGTIPEQYF. The DNA for the CDR3 is TGTGCCAGCAGCTCCCAAGGGGGGACTATCCCCGAGCAGTACTTC.

This clone was counted between two and nine times. The chain uses TRBV19 and TRBJ2-1; 14 bases agree with TRBD2. The length of the CDR3 is 14 residues. V shed 8 bases, J shed 15 bases, and the junction held 12 bases outside the gene matches. Germline V gives CDR1 LNHDA, CDR2 SQIVND (reference sequence). Here the CDR3 reads CASYSGTSGSFWFF. The CDR3 region has the DNA TGTGCCAGTTACTCCGGGACTAGCGGGAGTTTCTGGTTCTTC.

The rearrangement links TRBV28 to TRBJ1-1; the D gene is possibly TRBD1 (5 bases). V was shortened by 1 base and J by 3 bases, with 12 bases between the two germline ends. Germline values: CDR1 MDHEN, CDR2 SYDVKM. CDR3 length: 15 residues. CDR3 nucleotide sequence: TGTGCCAGCAGTTTATTTGGGGCGGCGGACACTGAAGCTTTCTTT. Translated, it gives CASSLFGAADTEAFF.

This clone was observed a single time. CDR3 region: CASSYGQGWPYNEQFF. The CDR3 region has the DNA TGTGCCAGCAGTTACGGCCAGGGCTGGCCCTACAATGAGCAGTTCTTC. The chain couples TRBV6-6 to TRBJ2-1; a possible D gene is TRBD1 (5 bases). Per germline, CDR1 MNHNY and CDR2 SVGAGI (reference sequence). The CDR3 has 16 residues. Trimming removed 2 bases from V and 2 bases from J, with 13 bases in between.

The genes are TRBV21-1 and TRBJ2-3. TRBV21-1 represents a pseudogene. The CDR3 is 14 residues long. CDR3 DNA sequence: TGTGCCAGCAGCCAGGGCGCCGAGGGAGATACGCAGTATTTT. Residues: CASSQGAEGDTQYF.

In the case of this clone: A single base is all that separates this from a far larger clone, so a read error is likely. At the DNA level, this CDR3 is encoded by other sequences in the same sample as well. This rearrangement joins TRBV14 to TRBJ2-7; D not certain. Per germline, CDR1 SGHDN and CDR2 FVKESK. This CDR3 contains 12 residues. The CDR3 coding sequence is TGTGCCAGCAGCCAAGCTAGAATCGAGCAGTATTTC. Its protein product is CASSQARIEQYF.

CDR3 region: CASSDGATDTQYF. CDR3 DNA: TGCGCCAGCAGTGATGGGGCCACAGATACGCAGTATTTT. The chain joins TRBV10-2 to TRBJ2-3; tentatively, D is TRBD1 (5 bases). Germline lookup yields CDR1 WSHSY and CDR2 SAAADI. The V end lost 3 bases, the J end lost 2 bases, and 6 bases lay between the germline ends. CDR3 length: 13 residues.

The chain joins TRBV7-8 to TRBJ1-1; D perhaps matches TRBD1 (6 bases). This CDR3 contains 13 residues. Germline CDR1 is SGHVS and CDR2 is FQNEAQ. The V and J ends lost 1 base and 3 bases respectively, with 6 bases between them. In nucleotides, the CDR3 is TGTGCCAGCAGCTTAGACAGGGACACTGAAGCTTTCTTT. Translation: CASSLDRDTEAFF.

V gene TRBV20-1 combines with J gene TRBJ1-3; D remains unclear. V gave up 3 bases and J gave up 4 bases, with 4 bases separating them. This CDR3 spans 11 amino acids. The germline CDR1 and CDR2 sequences are DFQATT and SNEGSKA (reference sequence). The CDR3 sequence: CSASLGNTIYF. CDR3 bases: TGCAGTGCTAGTTTGGGAAACACCATATATTTT.

This clone came up once. The chain employs TRBV5-3 and TRBJ1-2; D is ambiguous. TRBV5-3 is classed as an ORF, of uncertain function. This CDR3 contains 13 residues. The V and J ends lost 0 bases and 4 bases respectively, with 7 bases between them. CDR3 region: CARSLASGYGYTF. Written as DNA, the CDR3 is TGTGCCAGAAGCTTGGCTTCTGGCTATGGCTACACCTTC.

In DNA form, the CDR3 reads TGCGCCAGCAGCTTGGCCGGGACAGGGTACAATGAGCAGTTCTTC. It yields the protein CASSLAGTGYNEQFF. The rearrangement joins TRBV5-1 to TRBJ2-1, with TRBD1 identical over 9 bases. Unmatched junction bases numbered 2, after V lost 0 bases and J lost 4 bases. The CDR3 covers 15 residues. Germline V lookup: CDR1 SGHRS, CDR2 YFSETQ.

The genes are TRBV5-1 and TRBJ2-3; a possible D gene is TRBD2 (5 bases). Germline V CDR1 and CDR2: SGHRS, YFSETQ. V was cut by 0 bases and J by 4 bases, with 21 bases left in between. This CDR3 region has 18 residues. The chain's CDR3 is CASSLGVKMGPGADTQYF. The CDR3, as DNA: TGCGCCAGCAGCTTGGGGGTTAAGATGGGCCCCGGGGCAGATACGCAGTATTTT.

V gene TRBV28 combines with J gene TRBJ2-7; TRBD1 agrees at 8 bases. CDR3 length: 15 amino acids. Germline CDR1 is MDHEN and CDR2 is SYDVKM. V shed 4 bases and J 5 bases; nucleotides not matched to a gene: 10. The CDR3 DNA is TGTGCCAGCAGTTCCCCTCCGACAGGGGTCCACGAGCAGTACTTC. Translating gives CASSSPPTGVHEQYF.

CDR3 residues: CASSASTGDQPQHF. CDR3 nucleotides: TGTGCCAGCAGTGCCTCGACAGGGGATCAGCCCCAGCATTTT. V and J are TRBV2 and TRBJ1-5, with TRBD1 identical over 8 bases. Losses at the gene ends were 4 bases for V and 5 bases for J; bases not matched to a gene: 4. The CDR3 runs to 14 residues. CDR1 and CDR2 (germline): SNHLY, FYNNEI.

The chain recombines TRBV5-1 with TRBJ1-2; D is perhaps TRBD1 (6 bases). This CDR3 has 14 amino acids. Trimming removed 4 bases from V and 0 bases from J, with 10 bases in between. Germline CDR1 is SGHRS and CDR2 is YFSETQ. CDR3 in DNA: TGCGCCAGCAGCGAAGGACAGACTAACTATGGCTACACCTTC. Protein sequence: CASSEGQTNYGYTF.

In this sample, this clone turned up a few times. This chain links TRBV11-2 with TRBJ2-6, with TRBD1 matching 8 bases. Germline V gene sequence: CDR1 SGHAT, CDR2 FQNNGV. Trimming took 5 bases from V and 0 from J; bases not matched to a gene: 6. This CDR3 is 17 amino acids long. The CDR3 loop is CASSPQTGGSGANVLTF. In DNA, the CDR3 is TGTGCCAGCAGCCCCCAAACAGGGGGCTCTGGGGCCAACGTCCTGACTTTC. The entire variable domain, with the rest obtained from reference TRBV11-2 and TRBJ2-6, is as follows: EAGVAQSPRYKIIEKRQSVAFWCNPISGHATLYWYQQILGQGPKLLIQFQNNGVVDDSQLPKDRFSAERLKGVDSTLKIQPAKLEDSAVYLCASSPQTGGSGANVLTFGAGSRLTVL.

CDR3 protein: CASSLGRGTQYF. The CDR3 DNA follows: TGTGCCAGCAGCTTAGGACGGGGCACGCAGTATTTT. This rearrangement joins TRBV11-2 to TRBJ2-3, with D perhaps TRBD1 or TRBD2 (5 bases each). V lost 1 base, J lost 9 bases, and 8 bases lay in between. The CDR3 covers 12 residues. Germline-derived CDR1 and CDR2 are SGHAT and FQNNGV.